The 11 T cell receptor beta chains reported below all come from one sample, sequenced in a study of T cell repertoires in cytomegalovirus infection. TCRdb ran MiXCR on the reads and lists one entry per CDR3 protein. Here the sample spans 740,000 or so distinct CDR3 sequences, roughly 35% being singletons. Sequencing used PBMCs. These receptors came from a human donor in good health (CMV status not recorded). Some clones in this sample may be carry-over from other donors' samples.

This clonotype turned up a few times. This chain uses TRBV7-2 with TRBJ2-2; the match to TRBD2 covers 9 bases. Per the germline V gene, CDR1 is SGHTA and CDR2 is FQGNSA. This CDR3 spans 17 amino acids. J lost 7 bases, V lost 2 bases, and 11 bases had no gene match. CDR3 nucleotides: TGTGCCAGCAGCTTACGTGGCGGGAGGGCCTATGTCGGGGAGCTGTTTTTT. Translation gives CASSLRGGRAYVGELFF. Variable domain in full (rest from reference TRBV7-2 and TRBJ2-2): GAGVSQSPSNKVTEKGKDVELRCDPISGHTALYWYRQSLGQGLEFLIYFQGNSAPDKSGLPSDRFSAERTGGSVSTLTIQRTQQEDSAVYLCASSLRGGRAYVGELFFGEGSRLTVL.

The chain links TRBV2 to TRBJ2-1, with D perhaps TRBD2 (6 bases). V lost 9 bases and J lost 3, with 18 bases in between. CDR1 is SNHLY, CDR2 FYNNEI, per germline. CDR3 length: 15 amino acids. CDR3 protein: CASAAEGQGYNEQFF. CDR3 in DNA: TGTGCCAGTGCTGCGGAGGGGCAGGGCTACAATGAGCAGTTCTTC.

This clonotype has only a few counts. The V and J genes are TRBV2 and TRBJ1-2; no clear D gene. With 8 bases removed from V and 1 base from J, the gap between germline ends came to 11 bases. Per the germline V gene, CDR1 is SNHLY and CDR2 is FYNNEI. This CDR3 is built from 13 residues. The CDR3 DNA reads TGTGCCAGCGCCGGGAAAGATAACTATGGCTACACCTTC. Translation: CASAGKDNYGYTF. The full variable domain, with the rest looked up from reference TRBV2 and TRBJ1-2, is EPEVTQTPSHQVTQMGQEVILRCVPISNHLYFYWYRQILGQKVEFLVSFYNNEISEKSEIFDDQFSVERPDGSNFTLKIRSTKLEDSAMYFCASAGKDNYGYTFGSGTRLTVV.

This rearrangement joins TRBV15 to TRBJ1-4; possibly TRBD1 for D (6 bases). V was clipped by 2 bases and J by 7 bases, with 14 bases between them. Looked up from germline, CDR1 is LNHNV and CDR2 is YYDKDF (reference sequence). The CDR3 extends over 15 amino acids. The CDR3 spells CATSRPPSRGEKLFF. CDR3 DNA: TGTGCCACCAGCAGACCCCCGAGCAGGGGTGAAAAACTGTTTTTT.

On this clonotype itself: The junction differs from germline at one of its ends, possibly a read error. V gene TRBV7-8 combines with J gene TRBJ2-7; D call uncertain. The CDR3 runs 15 residues. CDR1 and CDR2 from the germline V gene are SGHVS and FQNEAQ. The CDR3 region has the DNA TGTGCCAGCAGCTTTATAGACACAACGCTTTACGAGAAGTACTTC. Its protein is CASSFIDTTLYEKYF. The full variable domain, its missing parts supplied by reference TRBV7-8 and TRBJ2-7, is GAGVSQSPRYKVAKRGQDVALRCDPISGHVSLFWYQQALGQGPEFLTYFQNEAQLDKSGLPSDRFFAERPEGSVSTLKIQRTQQEDSAVYLCASSFIDTTLYEKYFGPGTRLTVT.

J is TRBJ2-2 and V is TRBV5-4, with 11 bases lining up with TRBD2. Looked up from germline, CDR1 is SGHNT and CDR2 is YYREEE (reference sequence). Trimming at V came to 4 bases and at J to 6 bases, leaving 5 bases not matched to a gene. CDR3 length equals 15 residues. CDR3 nucleotides: TGTGCCAGCAGCCTTAGCGGGGGGGCCGCCGGGGAGCTGTTTTTT. Its translation: CASSLSGGAAGELFF.

This clonotype was observed a handful of times. V gene TRBV7-9 combines with J gene TRBJ2-1, with 12 bases aligning to TRBD1. CDR1 is SEHNR, CDR2 FQNEAQ, per germline (reference sequence). Losses at the gene ends were 4 bases for V and 12 bases for J; bases not matched to a gene: 10. The CDR3 loop spans 15 amino acids. The CDR3 is CASSYLGTGGSGQFF. CDR3 coding DNA: TGTGCCAGCAGCTACCTCGGGACAGGGGGCTCGGGGCAGTTCTTC.

This clonotype was observed a handful of times. This chain connects TRBV15 to TRBJ1-5; D gene ambiguous. Trimming removed 6 bases at V and 0 bases at J, with 18 bases between. There are 17 residues in the CDR3. CDR1 is LNHNV and CDR2 is YYDKDF in the germline V gene (reference sequence). In DNA, the CDR3 is TGTGCCACCAGTAGGACGACCCATACGGTTAGCAATCAGCCCCAGCATTTT. Its translation is CATSRTTHTVSNQPQHF.

Points on this clonotype: The conserved phenylalanine or tryptophan normally closing the CDR3 is absent here, so this likely arose from a read error. This chain uses TRBV30 with TRBJ1-1; 7 bases line up with TRBD1. This CDR3 comprises 16 residues. V was clipped by 0 bases and J by 9 bases; unmatched bases: 16. In germline, CDR1 is GTSNPN, CDR2 SVGIG (reference sequence). CDR3 sequence reads: CAWSVRPLVRGAQAFC. CDR3 nucleotide sequence: TGTGCCTGGAGTGTAAGGCCTCTAGTCAGGGGGGCACAAGCTTTCTGT.

The J gene is TRBJ2-1, the V gene TRBV4-1; 9 bases map to TRBD1. The V segment lost 0 bases and the J segment 16 bases; nucleotides outside the gene matches: 7. Germline values: CDR1 MGHRA, CDR2 YSYEKL. CDR3 size: 13 residues. CDR3 sequence reads: CASSQEMDRGNFF. In nucleotides, the CDR3 is TGCGCCAGCAGCCAAGAAATGGACAGGGGTAATTTCTTC.

The chain uses TRBV29-1 and TRBJ1-3; D remains unclear. CDR1 and CDR2 (germline): SQVTM, ANQGSEA. V lost 4 bases and J 0 bases, leaving 4 bases between the germline ends. There are 12 residues in the CDR3. The CDR3 spells CSVGVSGNTIYF. The CDR3 DNA sequence: TGCAGCGTTGGAGTCTCTGGAAACACCATATATTTT.